A single sample is the source of the 7 T cell receptor beta chains below, sequenced in a study of technical replicates of blood from a few donors. Sequencing was performed with immunoSEQ multiplex PCR; in TCRdb, only in-frame clones are kept and a portion is missing. The sample lists about 100,000 clones, around 93% occurring once. The specimen was T cells isolated from PBMCs. These receptors were collected from a human donor in good health.

The chain links TRBV20-1 to TRBJ1-1; D is undetermined. The CDR3 runs 10 residues. V lost 5 bases and J 6 bases, leaving 7 bases between the germline ends. In germline, CDR1 is DFQATT, CDR2 SNEGSKA (reference sequence). As DNA, the CDR3 is TGCAGTGCTTTACAACCTGAAGCTTTCTTT. This sequence encodes CSALQPEAFF.

The count of this clone is one. The CDR3 DNA is TGCGCCAGCAGTCCCAGGGGATCGAACACCGGGGAGCTGTTTTTT. This gives the protein CASSPRGSNTGELFF. The V gene is TRBV10-1, the J gene TRBJ2-2; D perhaps matches TRBD1 (6 bases). CDR1 and CDR2 from the germline V gene are WNHNN and SYGVQD (reference sequence). The CDR3 extends over 15 amino acids. Trimming took off 5 bases at V and 0 bases at J, with 10 bases between the two ends.

V usage is TRBV9 and J usage is TRBJ1-1; D is uncertain. The CDR3 spans 16 residues. The germline V and J ends were trimmed by 4 bases and 1 base, with 17 bases remaining between them. Germline CDR1 and CDR2: SGDLS and YYNGEE. The CDR3 sequence: CASSPRRTQRNTEAFF. CDR3 bases: TGTGCCAGCAGCCCTAGGAGGACGCAGAGGAACACTGAAGCTTTCTTT.

The chain links TRBV4-3 to TRBJ2-3, with D hard to call. Germline values: CDR1 LGHNA, CDR2 YSLEER. Trimming left V 0 bases short and J 0 bases short, with 7 bases between. The CDR3 is made up of 15 amino acids. Here the CDR3 DNA reads TGCGCCAGCAGCCAAGATCCCCGGAGCACAGATACGCAGTATTTT. Residues: CASSQDPRSTDTQYF.

The chain links TRBV6-5 to TRBJ2-3; D is possibly TRBD2 (6 bases). CDR1 is MNHEY and CDR2 is SVGAGI in the germline V gene. V lost 2 bases and J 4 bases, leaving 10 bases between the germline ends. The CDR3 runs to 14 residues. CDR3 residues: CASSYISGSDTQYF. The CDR3 nucleotides are TGTGCCAGCAGTTACATTAGCGGATCAGATACGCAGTATTTT.

The chain joins TRBV25-1 to TRBJ2-5, with TRBD1 identical over 7 bases. In germline, CDR1 is MGHDK, CDR2 SYGVNS. With 8 bases clipped from V and 1 base from J, the junction kept 10 bases outside the gene matches. The CDR3 consists of 15 residues. CDR3 amino acids: CASRGQERLQETQYF. CDR3 bases: TGTGCCAGCCGCGGACAGGAAAGGCTCCAAGAGACCCAGTACTTC.

The chain has TRBV7-2 and TRBJ2-7, with unresolved D. The V gene's germline CDR1 is SGHTA and CDR2 FQGNSA. Trimming cost V 1 base and J 3 bases, with 13 bases left between them. CDR3 length: 15 residues. CDR3 amino acids: CASSLDGRLNYEQYF. CDR3 DNA: TGTGCCAGCAGCTTAGACGGTCGCTTGAACTACGAGCAGTACTTC.